A selection of T cell receptor beta chains follows, all from one sample in a study of OX40 agonist ivuxolimab in advanced cancers. Clones were read by immunoSEQ multiplex PCR, and TCRdb kept only the in-frame ones, dropping some. The sample lists around 95,000 clones; roughly 89% were seen once. Specimen: CD4+ or CD8+ T cells sorted from blood, collected in a trial of the OX40 agonist ivuxolimab. These receptors came from an adult with an advanced solid tumor such as melanoma, head and neck, liver or kidney cancer. CDR3s include the opening cysteine and the closing phenylalanine or tryptophan. D genes are given only for firm matches. Clone sizes are given selectively: once, few, many, or a class where the clone is expanded.

J gene: TRBJ1-4; D gene: NA; V gene: TRBV25-1; clone size: NA; CDR3 protein: CASSDGFSGRKLFF; CDR3 DNA: TGTGCCAGCAGTGATGGTTTTTCGGGGAGAAAACTGTTTTTT
J gene: TRBJ2-5; D gene: NA; V gene: TRBV9; clone size: NA; CDR3 protein: CASSVAGGEMETQYF; CDR3 DNA: TGTGCCAGCAGCGTAGCTGGGGGAGAGATGGAGACCCAGTACTTC
J gene: TRBJ2-5; D gene: NA; V gene: TRBV6-4; clone size: NA; CDR3 protein: CASSRGPQETQYF; CDR3 DNA: TGTGCCAGCAGTAGGGGACCCCAAGAGACCCAGTACTTC
J gene: TRBJ2-2; D gene: NA; V gene: TRBV10-3; clone size: NA; CDR3 protein: CAIRTANTGELFF; CDR3 DNA: TGTGCCATCAGAACAGCGAACACCGGGGAGCTGTTTTTT
J gene: TRBJ2-7; D gene: NA; V gene: TRBV28; clone size: NA; CDR3 protein: CASSLIGYEQYF; CDR3 DNA: TGTGCCAGCAGTTTAATTGGCTACGAGCAGTACTTC
J gene: TRBJ1-1; D gene: NA; V gene: TRBV6-1; clone size: NA; CDR3 protein: CASVRGRTEAFF; CDR3 DNA: TGTGCCAGCGTGCGGGGTCGCACTGAAGCTTTCTTT
J gene: TRBJ1-5; D gene: TRBD1; V gene: TRBV18; clone size: once; CDR3 protein: CASSPTGTGGLQPQHF; CDR3 DNA: TGTGCCAGCTCACCAACCGGGACAGGGGGACTTCAGCCCCAGCATTTT
J gene: TRBJ1-3; D gene: NA; V gene: TRBV10-3; clone size: NA; CDR3 protein: CAISVKTLVDTIYF; CDR3 DNA: TGTGCCATCAGTGTAAAGACCCTCGTAGACACCATATATTTT
J gene: TRBJ2-1; D gene: NA; V gene: TRBV5-4; clone size: NA; CDR3 protein: CASSLVGGPYNEQFF; CDR3 DNA: TGTGCCAGCAGCTTGGTGGGGGGCCCTTACAATGAGCAGTTCTTC
J gene: TRBJ1-1; D gene: TRBD1; V gene: TRBV5-4; clone size: NA; CDR3 protein: CASSGGQGIPEAFF; CDR3 DNA: TGTGCCAGCAGCGGGGGACAGGGAATACCTGAAGCTTTCTTT
J gene: TRBJ1-1; D gene: NA; V gene: TRBV19; clone size: NA; CDR3 protein: CASSIGGAVNTEAFF; CDR3 DNA: TGTGCCAGTAGTATAGGTGGGGCGGTGAACACTGAAGCTTTCTTT
J gene: TRBJ2-3; D gene: NA; V gene: TRBV7-8; clone size: once; CDR3 protein: CASSSFGSTDTQYF; CDR3 DNA: TGTGCCAGCAGCTCCTTCGGGAGCACAGATACGCAGTATTTT
J gene: TRBJ1-5; D gene: NA; V gene: TRBV19; clone size: medium-sized; CDR3 protein: CASRGATGNQPQHF; CDR3 DNA: TGTGCCAGTAGGGGGGCGACAGGCAATCAGCCCCAGCATTTT
J gene: TRBJ2-3; D gene: TRBD1; V gene: TRBV5-6; clone size: NA; CDR3 protein: CASSLGQGASTDTQYF; CDR3 DNA: TGTGCCAGCAGCTTAGGGCAGGGGGCTTCGACAGATACGCAGTATTTT
J gene: TRBJ2-3; D gene: TRBD2; V gene: TRBV5-6; clone size: NA; CDR3 protein: CASSLVSGRGTDTQYF; CDR3 DNA: TGTGCCAGCAGCTTGGTTAGCGGGAGGGGCACAGATACGCAGTATTTT
J gene: TRBJ2-3; D gene: NA; V gene: TRBV28; clone size: NA; CDR3 protein: CASSSGATDTQYF; CDR3 DNA: TGTGCCAGCAGTTCTGGAGCAACAGATACGCAGTATTTT
J gene: TRBJ1-5; D gene: NA; V gene: TRBV6-1; clone size: NA; CDR3 protein: CASSEWADPSNQPQHF; CDR3 DNA: TGTGCCAGCAGTGAATGGGCAGATCCTAGCAATCAGCCCCAGCATTTT
J gene: TRBJ2-5; D gene: TRBD2; V gene: TRBV28; clone size: NA; CDR3 protein: CASSAQLAGTQETQYF; CDR3 DNA: TGTGCCAGCAGTGCGCAACTAGCGGGGACACAAGAGACCCAGTACTTC
J gene: TRBJ1-2; D gene: NA; V gene: TRBV4-2; clone size: NA; CDR3 protein: CASSQDKGRYYGYTF; CDR3 DNA: TGTGCCAGCAGCCAAGATAAGGGCAGATACTATGGCTACACCTTC
J gene: TRBJ1-4; D gene: NA; V gene: TRBV19; clone size: NA; CDR3 protein: CASRDGRRRTTNEKLFF; CDR3 DNA: TGTGCCAGTAGGGACGGGCGGAGGAGAACAACTAATGAAAAACTGTTTTTT
J gene: TRBJ2-7; D gene: TRBD1; V gene: TRBV11-2; clone size: NA; CDR3 protein: CASSFAPGGEQYF; CDR3 DNA: TGTGCCAGCAGCTTCGCCCCAGGGGGCGAGCAGTACTTC
J gene: TRBJ1-4; D gene: TRBD1; V gene: TRBV28; clone size: NA; CDR3 protein: CASSLVGQGRQGEKLFF; CDR3 DNA: TGTGCCAGCAGCCTCGTGGGACAGGGGAGGCAAGGTGAAAAACTGTTTTTT
J gene: TRBJ2-1; D gene: NA; V gene: TRBV5-4; clone size: NA; CDR3 protein: CASSSNPTSYNEQFF; CDR3 DNA: TGTGCCAGCAGCTCCAACCCTACTAGTTACAATGAGCAGTTCTTC
J gene: TRBJ2-5; D gene: NA; V gene: TRBV25-1; clone size: NA; CDR3 protein: CASSDWGKGETQYF; CDR3 DNA: TGTGCCAGCAGTGATTGGGGTAAAGGGGAGACCCAGTACTTC
J gene: TRBJ1-5; D gene: TRBD1; V gene: TRBV30; clone size: NA; CDR3 protein: CAWSVDRGHPQHF; CDR3 DNA: TGTGCCTGGAGTGTAGACAGGGGACACCCCCAGCATTTT
J gene: TRBJ1-4; D gene: TRBD1; V gene: TRBV29-1; clone size: NA; CDR3 protein: CSVGGGRGEKLFF; CDR3 DNA: TGCAGCGTTGGAGGGGGCAGAGGTGAAAAACTGTTTTTT
J gene: TRBJ1-1; D gene: NA; V gene: TRBV6-1; clone size: NA; CDR3 protein: CASSRRSGGRFRFF; CDR3 DNA: TGTGCCAGCAGTCGTCGGTCGGGGGGCCGATTTCGTTTCTTT
J gene: TRBJ2-1; D gene: NA; V gene: TRBV6-1; clone size: NA; CDR3 protein: CASSEWGNRGRNEQFF; CDR3 DNA: TGTGCCAGCAGTGAATGGGGGAATAGGGGTCGCAATGAGCAGTTCTTC
J gene: TRBJ2-1; D gene: TRBD2; V gene: TRBV14; clone size: NA; CDR3 protein: CASSQMRLAGGQFF; CDR3 DNA: TGTGCCAGCAGCCAGATGCGACTAGCGGGAGGGCAGTTCTTC
J gene: TRBJ1-1; D gene: NA; V gene: TRBV9; clone size: NA; CDR3 protein: CASSVSWYTEAFF; CDR3 DNA: TGTGCCAGCAGCGTAAGTTGGTACACTGAAGCTTTCTTT
J gene: TRBJ2-7; D gene: NA; V gene: TRBV28; clone size: NA; CDR3 protein: CASSLFLYEQYF; CDR3 DNA: TGTGCCAGCAGTTTATTTCTCTACGAGCAGTACTTC
J gene: TRBJ1-2; D gene: NA; V gene: TRBV2; clone size: NA; CDR3 protein: CASSRRGYGYTF; CDR3 DNA: TGTGCCAGCAGTCGCAGGGGCTATGGCTACACCTTC
J gene: TRBJ1-2; D gene: TRBD1; V gene: TRBV29-1; clone size: NA; CDR3 protein: CSVVSLGQGAWGYTF; CDR3 DNA: TGCAGCGTTGTTAGCCTCGGACAGGGGGCGTGGGGCTACACCTTC
J gene: TRBJ2-7; D gene: NA; V gene: TRBV29-1; clone size: NA; CDR3 protein: CSVAGAGRRREQYF; CDR3 DNA: TGCAGCGTTGCCGGGGCAGGGAGGCGTCGCGAGCAGTACTTC
J gene: TRBJ2-1; D gene: NA; V gene: TRBV5-1; clone size: NA; CDR3 protein: CASSQTGTSYNEQFF; CDR3 DNA: TGCGCCAGCAGTCAAACAGGGACCTCCTACAATGAGCAGTTCTTC
J gene: TRBJ2-3; D gene: TRBD2; V gene: TRBV7-2; clone size: NA; CDR3 protein: CASSLAVSSGGLAQYF; CDR3 DNA: TGTGCCAGCAGCTTAGCGGTTTCTAGCGGGGGCCTGGCGCAGTATTTT
J gene: TRBJ2-1; D gene: TRBD2; V gene: TRBV19; clone size: once; CDR3 protein: CASSLTSGGASNEQFF; CDR3 DNA: TGTGCCAGTAGTCTCACTAGCGGGGGGGCTTCGAATGAGCAGTTCTTC
J gene: TRBJ2-4; D gene: TRBD1; V gene: TRBV30; clone size: NA; CDR3 protein: CAWSGQGAKGIQYF; CDR3 DNA: TGTGCCTGGAGTGGCCAGGGGGCTAAGGGAATTCAGTACTTC
J gene: TRBJ1-4; D gene: TRBD1; V gene: TRBV29-1; clone size: NA; CDR3 protein: CSVGRGNEKLFF; CDR3 DNA: TGCAGCGTGGGCAGGGGGAATGAAAAACTGTTTTTT
J gene: TRBJ1-1; D gene: NA; V gene: TRBV18; clone size: once; CDR3 protein: CAGSPLGATTNTEAFF; CDR3 DNA: TGTGCCGGCTCACCATTGGGGGCAACGACGAACACTGAAGCTTTCTTT
J gene: TRBJ2-6; D gene: TRBD1; V gene: TRBV19; clone size: NA; CDR3 protein: CARPPLGGAEDGANVLTF; CDR3 DNA: TGTGCCAGACCGCCGTTAGGGGGCGCTGAAGACGGGGCCAACGTCCTGACTTTC
J gene: TRBJ2-7; D gene: TRBD1; V gene: TRBV7-6; clone size: once; CDR3 protein: CASSFAGQGPYEQYF; CDR3 DNA: TGTGCCAGCAGCTTCGCGGGACAGGGCCCCTACGAGCAGTACTTC
J gene: TRBJ1-1; D gene: NA; V gene: TRBV5-4; clone size: NA; CDR3 protein: CASSEGRIEAFF; CDR3 DNA: TGTGCCAGCAGCGAAGGACGGATTGAAGCTTTCTTT
J gene: TRBJ2-1; D gene: TRBD2; V gene: TRBV19; clone size: NA; CDR3 protein: CASSIIGGTGEQFF; CDR3 DNA: TGTGCCAGTAGTATAATCGGGGGGACTGGTGAGCAGTTCTTC
J gene: TRBJ2-3; D gene: NA; V gene: TRBV7-3; clone size: NA; CDR3 protein: CASSSQGRSDTQYF; CDR3 DNA: TGTGCCAGCAGCTCCCAGGGCCGGTCAGATACGCAGTATTTT
J gene: TRBJ2-1; D gene: NA; V gene: TRBV5-1; clone size: NA; CDR3 protein: CASSFGGPSEQFF; CDR3 DNA: TGCGCCAGCAGCTTTGGAGGGCCCAGTGAGCAGTTCTTC
J gene: TRBJ1-2; D gene: NA; V gene: TRBV4-2; clone size: NA; CDR3 protein: CASSQDFTNYGYTF; CDR3 DNA: TGTGCCAGCAGCCAAGATTTCACCAACTATGGCTACACCTTC
J gene: TRBJ2-3; D gene: NA; V gene: TRBV19; clone size: once; CDR3 protein: CASSYTNGMDTQYF; CDR3 DNA: TGTGCCAGTAGTTACACTAATGGCATGGATACGCAGTATTTT
J gene: TRBJ1-4; D gene: NA; V gene: TRBV5-1; clone size: NA; CDR3 protein: CASSPAGIETEKLFF; CDR3 DNA: TGCGCCAGCAGCCCTGCGGGGATCGAAACTGAAAAACTGTTTTTT
J gene: TRBJ2-5; D gene: TRBD1; V gene: TRBV7-3; clone size: NA; CDR3 protein: CASSPGQGQETQYF; CDR3 DNA: TGTGCCAGCAGCCCTGGACAGGGCCAAGAGACCCAGTACTTC
J gene: TRBJ2-5; D gene: NA; V gene: TRBV7-8; clone size: NA; CDR3 protein: CASSSTEVSETQYF; CDR3 DNA: TGTGCCAGCAGCTCCACCGAGGTTTCAGAGACCCAGTACTTC
J gene: TRBJ1-1; D gene: NA; V gene: TRBV11-2; clone size: NA; CDR3 protein: CASSQQSTEAFF; CDR3 DNA: TGTGCCAGCAGCCAACAATCCACTGAAGCTTTCTTT
J gene: TRBJ1-2; D gene: NA; V gene: TRBV6-6; clone size: NA; CDR3 protein: CASSYSMGETNYGYTF; CDR3 DNA: TGTGCCAGCAGTTACTCGATGGGGGAGACTAACTATGGCTACACCTTC
J gene: TRBJ1-5; D gene: NA; V gene: TRBV27; clone size: NA; CDR3 protein: CASSLWADQPQHF; CDR3 DNA: TGTGCCAGCAGTTTATGGGCCGATCAGCCCCAGCATTTT
J gene: TRBJ2-5; D gene: TRBD2; V gene: TRBV5-1; clone size: NA; CDR3 protein: CASSLGRGAETQYF; CDR3 DNA: TGCGCCAGCAGCCTGGGGCGGGGGGCAGAGACCCAGTACTTC
J gene: TRBJ2-7; D gene: NA; V gene: TRBV2; clone size: NA; CDR3 protein: CASKLYDLEQYF; CDR3 DNA: TGTGCCAGCAAATTGTATGACCTGGAGCAGTACTTC
J gene: TRBJ2-1; D gene: TRBD2; V gene: TRBV27; clone size: once; CDR3 protein: CASSFAGVGYNEQFF; CDR3 DNA: TGTGCCAGCAGTTTCGCGGGAGTAGGCTACAATGAGCAGTTCTTC
J gene: TRBJ1-5; D gene: NA; V gene: TRBV30; clone size: NA; CDR3 protein: CAWSPAGGAAASYQPQHF; CDR3 DNA: TGTGCCTGGAGTCCGGCGGGGGGGGCCGCAGCGAGTTATCAGCCCCAGCATTTT
J gene: TRBJ2-7; D gene: TRBD2; V gene: TRBV6-1; clone size: NA; CDR3 protein: CASLAGASSYEQYF; CDR3 DNA: TGTGCCAGCCTAGCGGGGGCCTCCTCCTACGAGCAGTACTTC
J gene: TRBJ1-6; D gene: NA; V gene: TRBV6-1; clone size: NA; CDR3 protein: CASSEWSKGLTPLHF; CDR3 DNA: TGTGCCAGCAGTGAATGGAGTAAGGGGCTCACACCCCTCCACTTT